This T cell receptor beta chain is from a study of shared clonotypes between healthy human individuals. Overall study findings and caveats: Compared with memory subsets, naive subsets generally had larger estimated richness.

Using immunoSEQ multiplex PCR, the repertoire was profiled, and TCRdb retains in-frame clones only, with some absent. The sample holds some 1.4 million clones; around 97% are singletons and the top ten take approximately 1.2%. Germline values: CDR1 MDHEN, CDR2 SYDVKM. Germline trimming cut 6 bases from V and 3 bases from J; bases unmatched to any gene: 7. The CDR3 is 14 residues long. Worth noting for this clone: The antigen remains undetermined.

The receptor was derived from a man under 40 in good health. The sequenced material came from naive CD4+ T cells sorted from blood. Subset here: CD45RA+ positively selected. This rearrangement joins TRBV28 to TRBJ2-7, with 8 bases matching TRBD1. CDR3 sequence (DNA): TGTGCCAGCAGGGGGGCAGGGGGCAACTACGAGCAGTACTTC. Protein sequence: CASRGAGGNYEQYF.